The 17 T cell receptor beta chains below come from one sample, sequenced in a study of T cell responses to AZD1222 COVID-19 vaccine. Here immunoSEQ multiplex PCR was the method, and the copy in TCRdb shows in-frame clones only, minus some. The sample lists 150,000 or so clones; 91% were seen once. The sequencing here drew on peripheral blood, taken on day 0 of AZD1222 vaccination. All receptors come from an adult in good health.

This chain links TRBV19 with TRBJ2-1, with a possible D match to TRBD1 (5 bases). V lost 3 bases and J lost 4, with 16 bases in between. CDR1 LNHDA and CDR2 SQIVND come from the germline V gene (reference sequence). CDR3 length equals 16 residues. CDR3 sequence reads: CASSIFLDSRYNEQFF. The CDR3 region has the DNA TGTGCCAGTAGTATCTTTCTCGACAGTAGATACAATGAGCAGTTCTTC.

This clone showed up just once. This chain uses TRBV25-1 with TRBJ1-5; D remains unclear. The V and J ends lost 3 bases and 7 bases respectively, with 16 bases between them. Germline lookup yields CDR1 MGHDK and CDR2 SYGVNS. CDR3 length equals 15 residues. CDR3 sequence (DNA): TGTGCCAGCAGTGATTCGGGGTCAGGTAGCCAGCCCCAGCATTTT. Protein: CASSDSGSGSQPQHF.

J is TRBJ2-7 and V is TRBV3-1 (or the pseudogene TRBV3-2), with D perhaps given as TRBD1 or TRBD2 (5 bases each). The CDR3 is 10 residues long. V lost 6 bases, J lost 13 bases, and 13 bases lay in between. Germline values: CDR1 LGHDT, CDR2 YNNKEL (reference sequence). The CDR3 is CASRRDLGYF. CDR3 bases: TGTGCCAGCAGGAGGGACCTCGGATACTTC.

The chain carries TRBV28 and TRBJ2-7; the D is unclear. The CDR3 covers 12 residues. The germline V gene has CDR1 MDHEN and CDR2 SYDVKM. V lost 2 bases to trimming and J lost 2 bases, with 4 bases between them. The CDR3 reads CASSLVPYEQYF. CDR3 in DNA: TGTGCCAGCAGTTTAGTCCCCTACGAGCAGTACTTC.

The chain has TRBV7-3 and TRBJ2-7, with TRBD1 matching 8 bases. V dropped 4 bases and J dropped 7; count of bases not matched to a gene: 9. The CDR3 sequence is 14 residues long. Germline V gene lookup returns CDR1 SGHTA and CDR2 FQGTGA. CDR3 nucleotides: TGTGCCAGCAGCTCCCAGGGGGCGTCAACAGAGCAGTACTTC. It specifies CASSSQGASTEQYF.

V gene TRBV10-3 combines with J gene TRBJ2-1, with 10 bases matching TRBD1. The ends lost 8 bases at V and 8 bases at J; junction bases unmatched: 6. The CDR3 covers 13 residues. Germline V gene lookup returns CDR1 ENHRY and CDR2 SYGVKD. CDR3: CAIRGTGVDEQFF. As DNA, the CDR3 is TGTGCCATCCGTGGGACAGGGGTCGATGAGCAGTTCTTC.

The chain has TRBV30 and TRBJ1-5, with a tentative D call TRBD1 (6 bases). CDR3 length: 16 amino acids. The ends were cut back, 6 bases at V and 0 bases at J, with 18 bases in the middle. The germline gives CDR1 GTSNPN, CDR2 SVGIG (reference sequence). The CDR3 DNA is TGTGCCTGTCAAGGGGGGACGGTTAATAGCAATCAGCCCCAGCATTTT. The encoded protein is CACQGGTVNSNQPQHF.

The rearrangement joins TRBV28 to TRBJ2-7; no firm D call. V was cut by 1 base and J by 2 bases, with 9 bases left in between. The CDR3 has 14 residues. CDR1 is MDHEN and CDR2 is SYDVKM in the germline V gene. For the CDR3, the DNA is TGTGCCAGCAGTTTATCTCCCAGAACCTACGAGCAGTACTTC. This translates into CASSLSPRTYEQYF.

The V call is TRBV28, the J call TRBJ1-5; perhaps TRBD1 as D (6 bases). The germline gives CDR1 MDHEN, CDR2 SYDVKM. The germline V and J ends were trimmed by 5 bases and 0 bases, with 14 bases remaining between them. This CDR3 contains 16 residues. The CDR3 nucleotides read TGTGCCAGCAGTCCCCAGACAGGACGTAGCAATCAGCCCCAGCATTTT. It translates to CASSPQTGRSNQPQHF.

This clone has only one observation. The chain recombines TRBV7-9 with TRBJ1-2; a possible D gene is TRBD1 (5 bases). Germline lookup yields CDR1 SEHNR and CDR2 FQNEAQ (reference sequence). The CDR3 totals 13 residues. Trimming stripped 5 bases from V and 5 bases from J, with 12 bases between. The CDR3 DNA follows: TGTGCCAGCAGCCCCGGAGCAGGGTATGGCTACACCTTC. This translates into CASSPGAGYGYTF.

Written as DNA, the CDR3 is TGTGCCAGCAGTTCTTGGGGGGACAGTCGGACTGGAAACACCATATATTTT. Residues: CASSSWGDSRTGNTIYF. The V and J genes are TRBV27 and TRBJ1-3, with 7 bases fitting TRBD1. The CDR3 totals 17 residues. CDR1 and CDR2 (germline): MNHEY, SMNVEV (reference sequence). The V and J ends lost 4 bases and 2 bases, in that order; junction bases with no gene match: 11.

The chain recombines TRBV5-8 with TRBJ1-1, with a possible D match to TRBD1 (6 bases). CDR1 is SGHTS and CDR2 is YDEGEE in the germline V gene. Deletions cut 2 bases from V and 4 bases from J, with 12 bases between. The CDR3 consists of 14 residues. CDR3 in DNA: TGTGCCAGCAGCTTCCTCGGGGGCGGCACTGAAGCTTTCTTT. Translation: CASSFLGGGTEAFF.

The chain is built from TRBV4-2 and TRBJ2-7; D is uncertain. The CDR3 consists of 15 residues. CDR1 LGHNA and CDR2 YNFKEQ come from the germline V gene. V was shortened by 2 bases and J by 2 bases, with 13 bases between the two germline ends. The CDR3 DNA reads as TGTGCCAGCAGCCAAAAAGGGCAAGGACCCTACGAGCAGTACTTC. This encodes CASSQKGQGPYEQYF.

The rearrangement joins TRBV28 to TRBJ2-7; 7 nucleotides line up with TRBD1. The CDR3 is 15 residues long. The germline V gene has CDR1 MDHEN and CDR2 SYDVKM. V lost 6 bases, J lost 1 base, and 9 bases stayed unmatched. The CDR3 DNA reads as TGTGCCAGCAGCTTAACAGGGGTTAGATCCTACGAGCAGTACTTC. Translation: CASSLTGVRSYEQYF.

This clone has just a few counts. This chain uses TRBV30 with TRBJ1-6, with 8 bases fitting TRBD1. Germline V lookup: CDR1 GTSNPN, CDR2 SVGIG (reference sequence). CDR3 length: 14 amino acids. The trim removed 0 bases at V and 7 bases at J, leaving 2 bases unmatched. The CDR3 protein is CAWSVQGVNSPLHF. The CDR3 region has the DNA TGTGCCTGGAGTGTACAGGGGGTAAATTCACCCCTCCACTTT.

The chain joins TRBV18 to TRBJ2-7; D unresolved. Germline V gives CDR1 KGHSH, CDR2 LQKENI. The ends were cut back, 2 bases at V and 3 bases at J, with 8 bases in the middle. CDR3 length equals 13 residues. DNA of the CDR3: TGTGCCAGCTCACCAAACGACCACTACGAGCAGTACTTC. Translated: CASSPNDHYEQYF. Full variable domain (remainder filled in from reference TRBV18 and TRBJ2-7): NAGVMQNPRHLVRRRGQEARLRCSPMKGHSHVYWYRQLPEEGLKFMVYLQKENIIDESGMPKERFSAEFPKEGPSILRIQQVVRGDSAAYFCASSPNDHYEQYFGPGTRLTVT.

This chain connects TRBV28 to TRBJ2-7; D is perhaps TRBD1 (6 bases). From germline, CDR1 is MDHEN and CDR2 SYDVKM. The CDR3 covers 14 residues. Trimming removed 3 bases at V and 0 bases at J, with 9 bases between. The CDR3: CASSLAGASYEQYF. In DNA form, the CDR3 reads TGTGCCAGCAGTTTGGCAGGGGCCTCCTACGAGCAGTACTTC. Full variable domain (missing parts from reference TRBV28 and TRBJ2-7): DVKVTQSSRYLVKRTGEKVFLECVQDMDHENMFWYRQDPGLGLRLIYFSYDVKMKEKGDIPEGYSVSREKKERFSLILESASTNQTSMYLCASSLAGASYEQYFGPGTRLTVT.